This is a list of T cell receptor beta chains from one sample in a study of CXCR3-negative and CXCR3-positive naive CD8 T cells. One entry per CDR3 protein, without DNA, is what TCRdb gives after re-calling the 5' RACE reads. The sample includes 85,000 to 130,000 distinct CDR3 sequences. The sequenced material came from naive CXCR3+ CD8+ T cells from blood. These receptors all come from a human donor in good health. Some clones in this sample may be carry-over from other donors' samples. Both conserved end residues are part of each CDR3.

TRBV5-1	TRBJ2-3	CASSLEGPVDTQYF
TRBV9	TRBJ2-1	CASSFSLWTSGGSSYNEQFF
TRBV7-9	TRBJ1-4	CASSNTGTNEKLFF
TRBV6-6	TRBJ1-4	CASSQGWGEKLFF
TRBV10-3	TRBJ2-1	CAIRTPPASGGGEQFF
TRBV5-1	TRBJ2-5	CASSLVGGQKETQYF
TRBV4-1	TRBJ1-2	CASSQVSADRGYTF
TRBV29-1	TRBJ1-1	CGGLLRSTEAFF
TRBV5-1	TRBJ1-5	CASSSPPRQIDNSNQPQHF
TRBV7-2	TRBJ2-7	CASSLGLAGAEQYF
TRBV6-5	TRBJ2-1	CASSYFLGDNEQFF
TRBV19	TRBJ1-1	CASSWEAENTEAFF
TRBV7-6	TRBJ2-5	CASSAEGGPGTQYF
TRBV20-1	TRBJ2-7	CSARVLAGVDPYEQYF
TRBV10-3	TRBJ1-2	CAISDGRGLDGYTF
TRBV5-1	TRBJ2-3	CASSSAVGGTADTQYF
TRBV11-2	TRBJ2-7	CASSNRQSAYEQYF
TRBV11-2	TRBJ2-1	CASSLEGGDLYNEQFF
TRBV29-1	TRBJ2-1	CSARTAGELNEQFF
TRBV20-1	TRBJ2-1	CSARDPYNEQFF
TRBV29-1	TRBJ2-3	CTRAGTVSDTQYF
TRBV7-6	TRBJ2-2	CASSSGATGELFF
TRBV27	TRBJ2-7	CASSLVGTGPYEQYF
TRBV5-1	TRBJ2-3	CASSLGETEADTQYF
TRBV29-1	TRBJ1-5	CSAADGGNQPQHF
TRBV15	TRBJ1-2	CATSVAGLDGYTF
TRBV7-9	TRBJ1-2	CASSFGGGNGYTF
TRBV20-1	TRBJ2-1	CSALRTSYNEKFF
TRBV4-1	TRBJ2-2	CASRGANTGELFF